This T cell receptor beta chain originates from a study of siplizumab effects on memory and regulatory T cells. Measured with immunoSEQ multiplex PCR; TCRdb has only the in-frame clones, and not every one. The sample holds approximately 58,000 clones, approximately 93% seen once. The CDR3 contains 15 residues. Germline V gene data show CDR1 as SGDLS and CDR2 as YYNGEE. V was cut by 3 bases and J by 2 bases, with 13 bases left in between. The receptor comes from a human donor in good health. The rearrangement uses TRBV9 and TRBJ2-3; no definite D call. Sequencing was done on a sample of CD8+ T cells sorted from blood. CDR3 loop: CASSAGTTNTDTQYF. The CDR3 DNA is TGTGCCAGCAGCGCCGGAACGACCAACACAGATACGCAGTATTTT. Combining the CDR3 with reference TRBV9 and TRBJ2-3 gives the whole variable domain DSGVTQTPKHLITATGQRVTLRCSPRSGDLSVYWYQQSLDQGLQFLIQYYNGEERAKGNILERFSAQQFPDLHSELNLSSLELGDSALYFCASSAGTTNTDTQYFGPGTRLTVL.